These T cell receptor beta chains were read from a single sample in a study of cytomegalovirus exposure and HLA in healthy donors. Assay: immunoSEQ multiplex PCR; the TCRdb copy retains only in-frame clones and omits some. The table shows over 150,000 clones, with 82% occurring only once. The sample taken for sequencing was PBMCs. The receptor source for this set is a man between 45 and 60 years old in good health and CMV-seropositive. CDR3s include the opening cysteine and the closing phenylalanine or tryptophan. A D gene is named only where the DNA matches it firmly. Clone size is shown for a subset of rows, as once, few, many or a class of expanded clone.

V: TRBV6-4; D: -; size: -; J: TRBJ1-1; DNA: TGTGCCAGCAGTGACTCGAGACATCTGGGAGCTTTCTTT; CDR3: CASSDSRHLGAFF
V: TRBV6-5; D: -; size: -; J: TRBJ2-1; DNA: TGTGCCAGCAGTTACTCCACCGATCAAACCCTAGATGAGCAGTTCTTC; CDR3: CASSYSTDQTLDEQFF
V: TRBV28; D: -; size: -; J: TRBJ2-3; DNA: TGTGCCAGCAGTACCTCATTGGGGACTAGCACAGATACGCAGTATTTT; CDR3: CASSTSLGTSTDTQYF
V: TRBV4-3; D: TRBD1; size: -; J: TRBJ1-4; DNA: TGCGCCAGCAGCCAAGAGCCCCCCTCACAAGGGGGCCCCGCAACTAATGAAAAACTGTTTTTT; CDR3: CASSQEPPSQGGPATNEKLFF
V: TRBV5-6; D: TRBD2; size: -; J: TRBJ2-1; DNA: TGTGCCAGCAGCTCGACGGGGGGGACAAAGACCTACAATGAGCAGTTCTTC; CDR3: CASSSTGGTKTYNEQFF
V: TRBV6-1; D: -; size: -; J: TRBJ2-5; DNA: TGTGCCAGCAGTTCACCGGGACATCAAGAGACCCAGTACTTC; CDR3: CASSSPGHQETQYF
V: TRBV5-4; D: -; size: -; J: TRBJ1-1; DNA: TGTGCCAGCAGCTTGGATGGCAGTGTTAACACTGAAGCTTTCTTT; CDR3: CASSLDGSVNTEAFF
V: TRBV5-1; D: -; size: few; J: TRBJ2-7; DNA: TGCGCCAGCAGCTCCACCGGAGGGACTGGAAGCGAGCAGTACTTC; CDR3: CASSSTGGTGSEQYF
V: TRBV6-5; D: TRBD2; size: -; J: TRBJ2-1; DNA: TGTGCCAGCAGCTCGAGCGGGGGGGCTCTAAATGAGCAGTTCTTC; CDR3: CASSSSGGALNEQFF
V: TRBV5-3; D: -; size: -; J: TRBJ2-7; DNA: TGTGCCAGAAGCGGCGCACTTTGGGGAGAGTACTTC; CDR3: CARSGALWGEYF
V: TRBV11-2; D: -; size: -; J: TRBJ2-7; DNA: TGTGCCAGCAGCTTAGGGGCGGTGGAGGCGAGCTCCTACGAGCAGTACTTC; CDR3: CASSLGAVEASSYEQYF
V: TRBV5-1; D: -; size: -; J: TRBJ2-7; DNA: TGCGCCAGCAGCTTGGTGCTGACAGGAAATCCCTACGAGCAGTACTTC; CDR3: CASSLVLTGNPYEQYF
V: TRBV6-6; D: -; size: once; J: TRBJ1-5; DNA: TGTGCCAGCAGACCCCAGGGGCAGCCCCAGCATTTT; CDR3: CASRPQGQPQHF
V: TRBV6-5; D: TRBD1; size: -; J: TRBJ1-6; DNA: TGTGCCAGCAGGACAGGGATACGGAATTCACCCCTCCACTTT; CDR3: CASRTGIRNSPLHF
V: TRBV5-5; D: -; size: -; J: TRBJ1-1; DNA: TGTGCCAGCAGCTTGGGGGGGGTAAACACTGAAGCTTTCTTT; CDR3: CASSLGGVNTEAFF
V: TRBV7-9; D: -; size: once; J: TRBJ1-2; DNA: TGTGCCAGCAGCTCACTTCAGGGTTCTAACTATGGCTACACCTTC; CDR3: CASSSLQGSNYGYTF